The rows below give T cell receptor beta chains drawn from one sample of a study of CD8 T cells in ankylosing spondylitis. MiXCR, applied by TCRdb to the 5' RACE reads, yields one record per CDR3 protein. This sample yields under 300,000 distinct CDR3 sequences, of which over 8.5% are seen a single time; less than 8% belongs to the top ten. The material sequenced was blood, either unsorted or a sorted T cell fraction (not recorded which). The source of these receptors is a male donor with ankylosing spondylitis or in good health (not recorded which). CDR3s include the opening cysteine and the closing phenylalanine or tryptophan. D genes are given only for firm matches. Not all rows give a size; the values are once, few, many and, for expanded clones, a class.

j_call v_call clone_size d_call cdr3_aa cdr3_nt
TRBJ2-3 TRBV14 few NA CASSQESRATDTQYF TGTGCCAGCAGCCAAGAATCCAGGGCTACAGATACGCAGTATTTT
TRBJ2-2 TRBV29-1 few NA CSVEGVRGGVTGELFF TGCAGCGTTGAAGGCGTCAGAGGTGGGGTGACCGGGGAGCTGTTTTTT
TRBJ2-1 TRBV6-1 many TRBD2 CASSLTGGQTENEQFF TGTGCCAGCAGCCTGACGGGAGGGCAAACGGAAAATGAGCAGTTCTTC
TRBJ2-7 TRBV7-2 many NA CASSLYRRSLEQYF TGTGCCAGCAGCTTATACCGGAGGTCCCTCGAGCAGTACTTC
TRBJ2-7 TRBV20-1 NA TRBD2 CSAPQRGSSYEQYF TGCAGTGCTCCTCAGCGGGGGAGCTCCTACGAGCAGTACTTC
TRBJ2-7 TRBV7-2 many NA CASSFGSSGQVEQYF TGTGCCAGCAGCTTCGGGTCTAGCGGACAGGTCGAGCAGTACTTC
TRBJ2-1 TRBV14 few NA CASSQGSPDSYNEQFF TGTGCCAGCAGCCAAGGCAGTCCAGACTCCTACAATGAGCAGTTCTTC
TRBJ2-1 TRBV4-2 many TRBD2 CASSHPSGRQVYEQFF TGTGCCAGCAGCCACCCTAGCGGGAGACAGGTGTATGAGCAGTTCTTC
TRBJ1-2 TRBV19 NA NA CASSSYYGYTF TGTGCCAGTAGTTCCTACTATGGCTACACCTTC
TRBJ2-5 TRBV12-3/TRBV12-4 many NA CASSLNARQETQYF TGTGCCAGCAGTTTAAACGCCCGGCAAGAGACCCAGTACTTC
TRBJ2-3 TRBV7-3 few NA CASRLGETSTDTQYF TGTGCCAGCAGGTTGGGAGAAACTAGCACAGATACGCAGTATTTT
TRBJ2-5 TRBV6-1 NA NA CASSGLLGIGETQYF TGTGCCAGCAGTGGCCTTCTTGGTATCGGTGAGACCCAGTACTTC
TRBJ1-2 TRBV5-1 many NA CASSVSQGDYGYTF TGCGCCAGCAGCGTCTCACAGGGTGACTATGGCTACACCTTC
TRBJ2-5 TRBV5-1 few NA CASSLAGFSETQYF TGCGCCAGCAGCTTGGCGGGGTTCTCGGAGACCCAGTACTTC
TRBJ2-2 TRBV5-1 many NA CASSPLGTGELFF TGCGCCAGCAGCCCACTTGGGACCGGGGAGCTGTTTTTT
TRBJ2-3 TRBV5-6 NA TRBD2 CASSFISGGSDTQYF TGTGCCAGCAGCTTTATTTCGGGGGGGTCAGATACGCAGTATTTT
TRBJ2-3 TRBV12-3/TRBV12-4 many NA CASSPSSRAQYF TGTGCCAGCAGTCCGTCTAGCCGGGCGCAGTATTTT
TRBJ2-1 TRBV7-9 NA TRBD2 CASSFGTSGSYNEQFF TGTGCCAGCAGCTTTGGGACTAGCGGATCCTACAATGAGCAGTTCTTC
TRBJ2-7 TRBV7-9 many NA CASSSDRVYEQYF TGTGCCAGCAGCTCCGACCGGGTTTACGAGCAGTACTTC
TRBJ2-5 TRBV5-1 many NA CASRADAGQETQYF TGCGCCAGCAGGGCGGACGCAGGGCAAGAGACCCAGTACTTC
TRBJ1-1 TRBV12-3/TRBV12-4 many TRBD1 CASSFQGATEAFF TGTGCCAGCAGTTTTCAGGGGGCCACTGAAGCTTTCTTT
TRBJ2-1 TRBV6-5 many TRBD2 CASSVSGEGQFF TGTGCCAGCAGTGTTAGCGGGGAGGGGCAGTTCTTC
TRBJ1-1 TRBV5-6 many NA CASSSPESTEAFF TGTGCCAGCAGCTCCCCGGAATCGACTGAAGCTTTCTTT
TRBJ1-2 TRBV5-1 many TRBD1 CASSPGGDYGYTF TGCGCCAGCAGCCCAGGGGGCGACTATGGCTACACCTTC
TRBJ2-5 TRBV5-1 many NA CASSYETEKETQYF TGCGCCAGCAGCTACGAGACAGAGAAAGAGACCCAGTACTTC
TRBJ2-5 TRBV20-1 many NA CSASQRETQYF TGCAGTGCTAGTCAGAGGGAGACCCAGTACTTC
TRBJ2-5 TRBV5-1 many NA CASSFWGRAETQYF TGCGCCAGCAGCTTTTGGGGGCGGGCAGAGACCCAGTACTTC
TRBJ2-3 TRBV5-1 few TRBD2 CASSHREGLGTDTQYF TGCGCCAGCAGCCACCGGGAGGGCCTGGGCACAGATACGCAGTATTTT
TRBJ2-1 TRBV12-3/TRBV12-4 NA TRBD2 CASSLAGLAIEQFF TGTGCCAGCAGTTTGGCGGGACTAGCGATTGAGCAGTTCTTC
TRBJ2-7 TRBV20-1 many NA CSASLGVLVDREQYF TGCAGTGCTAGTTTAGGAGTTTTGGTAGACAGGGAGCAGTACTTC
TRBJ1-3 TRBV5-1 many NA CASSLARHSGNTIYF TGCGCCAGCAGCTTGGCACGGCACTCTGGAAACACCATATATTTT
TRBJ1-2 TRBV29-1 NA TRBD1 CSVGAGGQSYGYTF TGCAGCGTTGGAGCAGGGGGACAGTCATATGGCTACACCTTC
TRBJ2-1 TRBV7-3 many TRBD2 CASSVSGGDIHEQFF TGTGCCAGCAGCGTTAGCGGGGGGGATATTCATGAGCAGTTCTTC
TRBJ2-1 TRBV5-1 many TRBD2 CASSHGLAGGINNEQFF TGCGCCAGCAGCCACGGACTAGCGGGGGGGATAAACAATGAGCAGTTCTTC
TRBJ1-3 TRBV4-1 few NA CASSPLPGVSGNTIYF TGCGCCAGCAGCCCCCTCCCCGGGGTCTCTGGAAACACCATATATTTT
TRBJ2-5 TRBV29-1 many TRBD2 CSVGGTSDGPLTETQYF TGCAGCGTCGGAGGGACTAGCGACGGCCCCCTCACCGAGACCCAGTACTTC
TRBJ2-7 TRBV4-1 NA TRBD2 CASSQSLTAGGTHEQYF TGCGCCAGCAGCCAAAGTCTCACAGCGGGGGGGACCCACGAGCAGTACTTC
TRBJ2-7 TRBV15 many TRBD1 CATSRDRGLGNEQYF TGTGCCACCAGCAGGGACAGGGGGCTCGGGAACGAGCAGTACTTC
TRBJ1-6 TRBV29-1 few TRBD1 CSVRDRDNSPLHF TGCAGCGTGAGGGACAGGGATAATTCACCCCTCCACTTT
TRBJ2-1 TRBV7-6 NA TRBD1 CASSWGDRGHIEQFF TGTGCCAGCAGCTGGGGGGACAGGGGGCATATTGAGCAGTTCTTC
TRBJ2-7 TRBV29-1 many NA CSVVGYSYEQYF TGCAGCGTTGTCGGTTACTCCTACGAGCAGTACTTC
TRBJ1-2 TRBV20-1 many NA CSARTANYGYTF TGCAGTGCTAGGACAGCTAACTATGGCTACACCTTC